The present T cell receptor (beta chain) was sequenced within a study of blood T cell repertoires in COVID-19. On the study more broadly: The analysed material was cDNA or gDNA that came from T cells, B-cell-depleted T cells, or PBMCs.

Clones were read by immunoSEQ multiplex PCR, and TCRdb kept only the in-frame ones, dropping some. The sample yields some 73,000 clones, 65% to 85% seen once. The germline gives CDR1 LGHNA, CDR2 YNFKEQ. The CDR3 runs 14 residues. The V gene end was trimmed by 3 bases and the J gene end by 10 bases; junction bases not matched to a gene: 9. The source of this sequence is a human donor in a cohort sampled during active COVID-19. This chain uses TRBV4-2 with TRBJ2-1, with 7 bases lining up with TRBD1. Source material: peripheral blood. The CDR3 reads CASSQTSGGGEQFF. CDR3 bases: TGTGCCAGCAGCCAGACCTCAGGGGGTGGGGAGCAGTTCTTC.